This section outlines one TCR beta chain sequence together with its context. Which antigen it targets is not known. Base-call qualities are not available, and no considerably larger clone is one nucleotide away. Each collaborating institution followed its own protocols to collect whole blood in K2EDTA tubes. For TCRbeta analysis, collaborators shipped samples as frozen whole blood, isolated PBMCs, or DNA extracted from either of those sample types. The sample belongs to a study of blood T cell repertoires in COVID-19 (dated by TCRdb to about 2020). Looking at the study overall: Collaborator samples came from the United States, Italy and Spain and covered acute and convalescent phases of COVID-19. The material from the prospective study consisted of cDNA or gDNA derived from T cells, B-cell-depleted T cells, or PBMCs. The dataset comprised deeply sampled blood TCRbeta repertoires from subjects exposed to, actively infected with, or recovered from COVID-19. A freely available public database, intended as a resource for researchers studying the immune response to SARS-CoV-2, is where the repertoires were released. Samples came from the ongoing ImmuneRACE study (first 160 participants) plus 1,254 subjects from 6 global collaborators. Nearly every sample came with metadata listing a de-identified subject ID, COVID-19 status, age in years and sex. Where available, HLA class I and class II types were taken from metadata supplied by the sample provider and were not determined by assay-based typing.

TCRbeta CDR3 regions were amplified from genomic DNA using the immunoSEQ Assay, a bias-controlled multiplex PCR. Per the original workflow: The number of nucleated cells in each sample was estimated by amplification of reference gene primers within the assay. Sequence reads were collapsed and filtered to measure the absolute abundance of every unique TCRbeta CDR3 rearrangement. For each sample, productive Simpson clonality was calculated as the square root of Simpson's diversity index over productive rearrangements. TCRdb retrieved this table from immuneACCESS and kept in-frame rearrangements only. Not all clones are present; in checked studies, unresolved V genes account for under half, and no reason is known for the remainder. D and trimming were read from the DNA, whereas the V and J calls and clone size are those reported in that table. The sample data list about 64,000 clones, and 80% to 90% of these were observed just once. Around 3.5% of the sample belongs to the ten largest clones.

The trim is 2 bases for V and 4 bases for J, with a gap of 12 bases between the germline ends. Taken from cysteine to phenylalanine, the CDR3 has 15 residues. CDR3 DNA only is kept here, 45 bases in frame from base 1. CDR1 MNHEY and CDR2 SVGAGI are derived from the germline V gene. The paper's findings and limits, for the study overall: The quantity of clinical and demographic metadata differed by source and by participant and was supplied without curation.

Recombination joined TRBV6-5 with TRBJ2-1; the D gene lacks a confident call. Sequencing input: peripheral blood. The source of this sequence is a man aged 50 or older with active COVID-19. The nucleotides are TGTGCCAGCAGTTACGAACCCTCGGTTTACAATGAGCAGTTCTTC. This gives the protein CASSYEPSVYNEQFF.